Presented here are 9 T cell receptor beta chains from one specimen sequenced in a study of T cell repertoires in cytomegalovirus infection. TCRdb reprocessed the reads via MiXCR and lists one record per CDR3 protein. Of 150,000 to 200,000 distinct CDR3 sequences detected, 17% appear once; the ten largest clones hold roughly a sixth. Sequencing was done on a sample of CD8+ T cells from PBMCs. All receptors derive from a human donor in good health (CMV status not recorded). Some clones in this sample may be carry-over from other donors' samples.

This clonotype was seen many times. V gene TRBV11-2 combines with J gene TRBJ2-7; D is possibly TRBD1 (5 bases). CDR1 is SGHAT, CDR2 FQNNGV, per germline. The CDR3 spans 14 residues. V lost 0 bases and J 2 bases, leaving 8 bases between the germline ends. The DNA for the CDR3 is TGTGCCAGCAGCTTAGATCAGGGAACCTACGAGCAGTACTTC. Its protein product is CASSLDQGTYEQYF. The whole variable domain, filled in from reference TRBV11-2 and TRBJ2-7, reads EAGVAQSPRYKIIEKRQSVAFWCNPISGHATLYWYQQILGQGPKLLIQFQNNGVVDDSQLPKDRFSAERLKGVDSTLKIQPAKLEDSAVYLCASSLDQGTYEQYFGPGTRLTVT.

A few counts support this clonotype. The chain joins TRBV7-9 to TRBJ2-2; 9 bases line up with TRBD1. Germline CDR1 and CDR2: SEHNR and FQNEAQ (reference sequence). CDR3 length: 18 residues. J gave up 2 bases and V 1 base, and 8 bases lay outside the gene matches. Written as DNA, the CDR3 is TGTGCCAGCAGCTTAGGAAACCCGGGACAGGGTAACACCGGGGAGCTGTTTTTT. This gives the protein CASSLGNPGQGNTGELFF.

The gene calls are TRBV7-9 and TRBJ1-1, with D perhaps matching TRBD1 (5 bases). Looked up from germline, CDR1 is SEHNR and CDR2 is FQNEAQ (reference sequence). The CDR3 runs to 11 residues. V gave up 11 bases and J gave up 5 bases, with 12 bases separating them. CDR3 bases: TGTGCCGGGGGAGAGGGAACTGAAGCTTTCTTT. The encoded protein is CAGGEGTEAFF.

The chain has TRBV7-2 and TRBJ2-7; tentative D call: TRBD2 (7 bases). Germline V lookup: CDR1 SGHTA, CDR2 FQGNSA. This CDR3 has 16 amino acids. Trimming removed 5 bases from V and 3 bases from J, with 20 bases in between. For the CDR3, the DNA is TGTGCCAGCAGCCAACCCCTTGGCGGGGGCAACTACGAGCAGTACTTC. Protein product: CASSQPLGGGNYEQYF.

This clonotype was found a few times. V is TRBV28 and J is TRBJ2-1, with D uncertain. Trimming removed 10 bases at V and 0 bases at J, with 13 bases between. The CDR3 extends over 14 amino acids. Germline loops: CDR1 MDHEN, CDR2 SYDVKM. CDR3 in DNA: TGTGCCATCGTGGACGTCAGCTCCTACAATGAGCAGTTCTTC. It yields the protein CAIVDVSSYNEQFF.

This clonotype came up a few times. The chain carries TRBV20-1 and TRBJ2-1; weak D call: TRBD2 (5 bases). The V end was cut by 2 bases, the J end by 0 bases, with 11 bases between. The CDR3 contains 15 residues. Looked up from germline, CDR1 is DFQATT and CDR2 is SNEGSKA (reference sequence). The CDR3 here is CSARWLAVSYNEQFF. The DNA of the CDR3 is TGCAGTGCTAGATGGCTAGCAGTCTCCTACAATGAGCAGTTCTTC.

This rearrangement joins TRBV7-9 to TRBJ2-2; 8 positions agree with TRBD1. Germline CDR1 reads SEHNR; CDR2 reads FQNEAQ (reference sequence). J lost 4 bases, V lost 6 bases, and 13 bases had no gene match. The CDR3 extends over 17 amino acids. The chain's CDR3 is CASRVRGQEFSTGELFF. The CDR3 coding sequence is TGTGCCAGCAGAGTAAGGGGACAGGAATTTTCCACCGGGGAGCTGTTTTTT.

This chain uses TRBV28 with TRBJ2-3; weak D call: TRBD1 (6 bases). The CDR3 sequence is 14 residues long. The V gene's germline CDR1 is MDHEN and CDR2 SYDVKM. V lost 1 base, J lost 5 bases, and 10 bases lay in between. DNA of the CDR3: TGTGCCAGCAGTTTATCAGGACAGAAAGATACGCAGTATTTT. It is translated as CASSLSGQKDTQYF.

V usage is TRBV5-6 and J usage is TRBJ2-2; possibly TRBD1 for D (5 bases). Deletions cut 1 base from V and 1 base from J, with 14 bases between. CDR1 and CDR2 from the germline V gene are SGHDT and YYEEEE. There are 17 residues in the CDR3. The CDR3 sequence: CASSLFYYGQNTGELFF. The CDR3 coding sequence is TGTGCCAGCAGCTTGTTTTACTATGGACAGAACACCGGGGAGCTGTTTTTT. The entire variable domain, with the rest obtained from reference TRBV5-6 and TRBJ2-2, is as follows: DAGVTQSPTHLIKTRGQQVTLRCSPKSGHDTVSWYQQALGQGPQFIFQYYEEEERQRGNFPDRFSGHQFPNYSSELNVNALLLGDSALYLCASSLFYYGQNTGELFFGEGSRLTVL.